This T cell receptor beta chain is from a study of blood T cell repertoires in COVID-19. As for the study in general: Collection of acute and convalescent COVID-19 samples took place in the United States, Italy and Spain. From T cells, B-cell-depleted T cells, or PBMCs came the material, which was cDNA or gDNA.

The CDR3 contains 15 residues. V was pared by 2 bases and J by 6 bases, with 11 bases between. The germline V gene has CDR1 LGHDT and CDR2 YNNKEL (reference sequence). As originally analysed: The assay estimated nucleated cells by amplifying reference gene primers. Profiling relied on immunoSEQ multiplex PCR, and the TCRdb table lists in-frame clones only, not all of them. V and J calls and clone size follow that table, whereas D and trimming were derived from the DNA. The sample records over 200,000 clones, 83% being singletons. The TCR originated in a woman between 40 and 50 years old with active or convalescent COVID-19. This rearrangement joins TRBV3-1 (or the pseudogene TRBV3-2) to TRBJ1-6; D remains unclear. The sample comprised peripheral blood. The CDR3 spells CASSQSGTRNSPLHF. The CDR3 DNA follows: TGTGCCAGCAGCCAATCGGGAACACGTAATTCACCCCTCCACTTT.